The present T cell receptor beta chain was sequenced within a study of CD8 T cells in ankylosing spondylitis. After removal of 5 bases from V and 7 bases from J, the junction contained 9 bases not matched to a gene. The germline gives CDR1 LNHDA, CDR2 SQIVND (reference sequence). The CDR3 consists of 16 residues. In its sample, this clonotype was seen many times. Its specificity is not known. Study-level points and caveats: Significant enrichment of disease-linked clones was reported in matched ankylosing spondylitis synovial fluid. Some motif variants had been reported before (in reactive arthritis synovial fluid and blood).

Making use of molecular barcodes, quantitative 5'-RACE generated TCR beta libraries. Via MiXCR, TCRdb re-called the 5' RACE reads, giving one row per CDR3 protein. The top ten clones hold about 11% of a sample with around 33,000 distinct CDR3 sequences, more than 5.5% of them seen once. Source material: blood, either unsorted or a sorted T cell fraction (not recorded which). The rearrangement joins TRBV19 to TRBJ1-5; 12 bases line up with TRBD1. This TCR derives from a male donor with ankylosing spondylitis or in good health (not recorded which). CDR3 DNA: TGTGCCAGTAGTGGGGGACAGGGGGCTTCGGGGCAGCCCCAGCATTTT. Amino acids: CASSGGQGASGQPQHF.